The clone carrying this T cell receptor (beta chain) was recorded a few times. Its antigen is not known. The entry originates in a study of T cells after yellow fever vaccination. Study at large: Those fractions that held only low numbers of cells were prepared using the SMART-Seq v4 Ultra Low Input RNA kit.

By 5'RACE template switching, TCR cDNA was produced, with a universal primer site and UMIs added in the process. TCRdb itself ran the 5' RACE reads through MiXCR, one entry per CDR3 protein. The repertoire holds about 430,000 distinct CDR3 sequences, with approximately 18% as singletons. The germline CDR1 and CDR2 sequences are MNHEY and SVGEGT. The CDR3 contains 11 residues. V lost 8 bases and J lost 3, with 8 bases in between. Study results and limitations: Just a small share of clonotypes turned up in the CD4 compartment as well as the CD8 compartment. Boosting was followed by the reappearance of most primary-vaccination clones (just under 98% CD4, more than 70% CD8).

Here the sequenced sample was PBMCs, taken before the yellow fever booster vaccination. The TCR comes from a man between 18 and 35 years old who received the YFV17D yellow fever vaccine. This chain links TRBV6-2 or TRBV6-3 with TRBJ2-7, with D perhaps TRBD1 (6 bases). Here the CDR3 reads CASSGDYEQYF. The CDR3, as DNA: TGTGCCAGCTCAGGGGACTACGAGCAGTACTTC.